What follows are 20 T cell receptor beta chains derived from one specimen sequenced in a study of shared clonotypes between healthy human individuals. Naive CD8 cells, CD45RO-negative and positively selected for CCR7, excluded terminally differentiated effector memory CD45RA+ cells. Clones were read by immunoSEQ multiplex PCR, and TCRdb kept only the in-frame ones, dropping some. This sample has about 2.1 million clones, with 80% to 95% found just once. The material sequenced was naive CD8+ T cells from PBMCs. Every receptor here comes from a man aged 18 to 35 in good health. Some clones in this sample may be carry-over from other donors' samples.

The V call is TRBV11-3, the J call TRBJ2-1, with 14 bases aligning to TRBD2. In germline, CDR1 is SGHNT, CDR2 YENEEA. The CDR3 extends over 17 amino acids. The ends lost 4 bases at V and 5 bases at J; junction bases unmatched: 7. The CDR3 is CASSYTPGLAGDNEQFF. In DNA, the CDR3 is TGTGCCAGCAGCTACACACCGGGACTAGCGGGAGACAATGAGCAGTTCTTC.

This rearrangement joins TRBV6-6 to TRBJ1-2; 7 bases agree with TRBD1. Germline CDR1 is MNHNY and CDR2 is SVGAGI (reference sequence). V gave up 0 bases and J gave up 8 bases; unmatched junction bases: 3. The CDR3 extends over 13 amino acids. The CDR3 loop is CASSYSGQMGYTF. The CDR3 DNA reads as TGTGCCAGCAGTTACTCGGGACAGATGGGCTACACCTTC.

The chain joins TRBV5-4 to TRBJ1-1, with 9 bases aligning to TRBD1. CDR1 is SGHNT, CDR2 YYREEE, per germline (reference sequence). The CDR3 contains 15 residues. Trimming removed 3 bases from V and 6 bases from J; junction bases left unmatched: 9. CDR3 bases: TGTGCCAGCAGCTGGATCTCACAGGGGGCAGCTGAAGCTTTCTTT. Its translation is CASSWISQGAAEAFF.

This rearrangement joins TRBV7-8 to TRBJ2-7; possible D gene TRBD2, 5 bases. V was trimmed by 5 bases and J by 0 bases, leaving 14 bases between them. The germline CDR1 and CDR2 sequences are SGHVS and FQNEAQ. The CDR3 extends over 15 amino acids. The CDR3 is CASSLGILPSYEQYF. CDR3 nucleotides: TGTGCCAGCAGCCTCGGGATCTTACCCTCCTACGAGCAGTACTTC.

V is TRBV4-1 and J is TRBJ2-2; tentative D call: TRBD2 (5 bases). Germline V gene data show CDR1 as MGHRA and CDR2 as YSYEKL. The CDR3 has 16 amino acids. Deletions cut 1 base from V and 2 bases from J, with 11 bases between. The CDR3 region is CASSQVVGANTGELFF. CDR3 bases: TGCGCCAGCAGCCAAGTGGTGGGAGCCAACACCGGGGAGCTGTTTTTT.

The chain employs TRBV5-1 and TRBJ2-7; maybe TRBD2 (5 bases). From germline, CDR1 is SGHRS and CDR2 YFSETQ. CDR3 length: 14 amino acids. V shed 4 bases and J shed 6 bases, with 17 bases lying between them. Here the CDR3 DNA reads TGCGCCAGCAGCGCGGGCCAAGCCGGGTTCGAGCAGTACTTC. Protein: CASSAGQAGFEQYF.

The V and J genes are TRBV7-9 and TRBJ2-6, with D unclear. Trimming cost V 3 bases and J 0 bases, with 6 bases left between them. Germline loops: CDR1 SEHNR, CDR2 FQNEAQ (reference sequence). The CDR3 contains 15 residues. The CDR3 bases are TGTGCCAGCAGCTTGGGCAACTCTGGGGCCAACGTCCTGACTTTC. It specifies CASSLGNSGANVLTF. Full variable domain (remainder filled in from reference TRBV7-9 and TRBJ2-6): DTGVSQNPRHKITKRGQNVTFRCDPISEHNRLYWYRQTLGQGPEFLTYFQNEAQLEKSRLLSDRFSAERPKGSFSTLEIQRTEQGDSAMYLCASSLGNSGANVLTFGAGSRLTVL.

The genes are TRBV7-9 and TRBJ1-4, with TRBD1 identical over 7 bases. Germline CDR1 and CDR2: SEHNR and FQNEAQ (reference sequence). The CDR3 is made up of 15 amino acids. The V and J ends lost 2 bases and 3 bases, in that order; junction bases with no gene match: 3. CDR3 amino acids: CASSLNQGANEKLFF. The CDR3 region has the DNA TGTGCCAGCAGCTTAAACCAGGGGGCTAATGAAAAACTGTTTTTT.

This chain links TRBV9 with TRBJ2-3; D uncertain. This CDR3 spans 12 amino acids. The germline V and J ends were trimmed by 4 bases and 4 bases, with 7 bases remaining between them. Per the germline V gene, CDR1 is SGDLS and CDR2 is YYNGEE. The CDR3 is CASSLDPDTQYF. CDR3 bases: TGTGCCAGCAGCCTAGACCCAGATACGCAGTATTTT.

This clone occurred once. This chain links TRBV6-5 with TRBJ2-3; D not resolved. The CDR3 spans 14 residues. Trimming pared 6 bases from V and 6 bases from J, leaving 16 bases between. Germline CDR1 is MNHEY and CDR2 is SVGAGI. The CDR3 protein is CASRVEVAGDTQYF. CDR3 nucleotides: TGTGCCAGCAGAGTAGAAGTCGCTGGGGATACGCAGTATTTT.

The chain couples TRBV11-2 to TRBJ2-2; TRBD1 aligns across 10 bases. The CDR3 spans 16 residues. Trimming cost V 0 bases and J 7 bases; bases outside gene matches: 5. Germline lookup yields CDR1 SGHAT and CDR2 FQNNGV. In nucleotides, the CDR3 is TGTGCCAGCAGCTTAGATGGGACAGGGGTCGACGGGGAGCTGTTTTTT. This translates into CASSLDGTGVDGELFF.

This clone was counted once. The chain has TRBV9 and TRBJ2-3; possibly TRBD2 for D (6 bases). The CDR3 covers 17 residues. Germline values: CDR1 SGDLS, CDR2 YYNGEE. V was trimmed by 4 bases and J by 4 bases, leaving 22 bases between them. The CDR3 DNA sequence: TGTGCCAGCAGCCATAATTTTCTAGCGATGGAGGCAGATACGCAGTATTTT. This sequence encodes CASSHNFLAMEADTQYF.

In its sample, this clone was seen once. V usage is TRBV25-1 and J usage is TRBJ1-1, with D possibly matching TRBD1 (5 bases). Germline lookup yields CDR1 MGHDK and CDR2 SYGVNS. The CDR3 consists of 13 residues. V gave up 5 bases and J gave up 4 bases, with 11 bases separating them. The CDR3: CASSHWGSTEAFF. CDR3 bases: TGTGCCAGCAGTCACTGGGGGAGCACTGAAGCTTTCTTT.

V usage is TRBV28 and J usage is TRBJ1-4; D gene ambiguous. Germline CDR1 is MDHEN and CDR2 is SYDVKM. This CDR3 is 13 amino acids long. Trimming took off 5 bases at V and 3 bases at J, with 7 bases between the two ends. CDR3 coding DNA: TGTGCCAGCAGTAGCCAGCCTAATGAAAAACTGTTTTTT. Its protein is CASSSQPNEKLFF. Full variable domain (rest looked up from reference TRBV28 and TRBJ1-4): DVKVTQSSRYLVKRTGEKVFLECVQDMDHENMFWYRQDPGLGLRLIYFSYDVKMKEKGDIPEGYSVSREKKERFSLILESASTNQTSMYLCASSSQPNEKLFFGSGTQLSVL.

The chain links TRBV5-6 to TRBJ2-2; D assignment may be TRBD1 or TRBD2 (5 bases each). The CDR3 is 14 amino acids. In germline, CDR1 is SGHDT, CDR2 YYEEEE. V shed 9 bases and J shed 2 bases, with 14 bases lying between them. CDR3 nucleotide sequence: TGTGCCACCACTCCCGGGGCCAACACCGGGGAGCTGTTTTTT. Translating gives CATTPGANTGELFF.

Worth noting for this clone: Other DNA sequences in this sample translate to the same CDR3. V and J are TRBV2 and TRBJ2-7; D not resolved. CDR3 length: 10 residues. V dropped 4 bases and J dropped 5 bases, with 3 bases sitting between them. The germline V gene encodes CDR1 SNHLY and CDR2 FYNNEI. The CDR3 is CASSGDEQYF. The CDR3 bases are TGTGCCAGCAGTGGGGACGAGCAGTACTTC.

J is TRBJ2-7 and V is TRBV5-4; no clear D gene. This CDR3 is 14 amino acids long. In germline, CDR1 is SGHNT, CDR2 YYREEE (reference sequence). V lost 7 bases and J lost 6, with 20 bases in between. The CDR3, as DNA: TGTGCCAGCGGCGTCGGGTCCGGTGCAGGCGAGCAGTACTTC. It translates to CASGVGSGAGEQYF.

The J gene is TRBJ2-7, the V gene TRBV9, with 8 bases fitting TRBD2. The CDR3 has 15 amino acids. The V gene end was trimmed by 5 bases and the J gene end by 3 bases; junction bases not matched to a gene: 10. Germline V CDR1 and CDR2: SGDLS, YYNGEE. The CDR3 region has the DNA TGTGCCAGCAGTCCCGAGGCTAGCGGGCGCTACGAGCAGTACTTC. It specifies CASSPEASGRYEQYF. The full variable domain, its missing parts supplied by reference TRBV9 and TRBJ2-7, is DSGVTQTPKHLITATGQRVTLRCSPRSGDLSVYWYQQSLDQGLQFLIQYYNGEERAKGNILERFSAQQFPDLHSELNLSSLELGDSALYFCASSPEASGRYEQYFGPGTRLTVT.

The V call is TRBV7-9, the J call TRBJ2-1; tentatively, D is TRBD2 (6 bases). From germline, CDR1 is SEHNR and CDR2 FQNEAQ (reference sequence). V was trimmed by 4 bases and J by 5 bases, leaving 9 bases between them. This CDR3 region has 13 residues. As DNA, the CDR3 is TGTGCCAGCAGCTCGTCTAGCGACAATGAGCAGTTCTTC. Protein sequence: CASSSSSDNEQFF. The variable domain in full, completed from reference TRBV7-9 and TRBJ2-1, reads DTGVSQNPRHKITKRGQNVTFRCDPISEHNRLYWYRQTLGQGPEFLTYFQNEAQLEKSRLLSDRFSAERPKGSFSTLEIQRTEQGDSAMYLCASSSSSDNEQFFGPGTRLTVL.

Only one count was recorded for this clone. V gene TRBV7-9 combines with J gene TRBJ1-2, with unresolved D. CDR3 length: 15 residues. V was trimmed by 2 bases and J by 6 bases, leaving 16 bases between them. Germline V gene data show CDR1 as SEHNR and CDR2 as FQNEAQ (reference sequence). The chain's CDR3 is CASSLPGSEVNGYTF. The CDR3 DNA sequence: TGTGCCAGCAGCTTACCGGGGAGCGAAGTTAATGGCTACACCTTC.